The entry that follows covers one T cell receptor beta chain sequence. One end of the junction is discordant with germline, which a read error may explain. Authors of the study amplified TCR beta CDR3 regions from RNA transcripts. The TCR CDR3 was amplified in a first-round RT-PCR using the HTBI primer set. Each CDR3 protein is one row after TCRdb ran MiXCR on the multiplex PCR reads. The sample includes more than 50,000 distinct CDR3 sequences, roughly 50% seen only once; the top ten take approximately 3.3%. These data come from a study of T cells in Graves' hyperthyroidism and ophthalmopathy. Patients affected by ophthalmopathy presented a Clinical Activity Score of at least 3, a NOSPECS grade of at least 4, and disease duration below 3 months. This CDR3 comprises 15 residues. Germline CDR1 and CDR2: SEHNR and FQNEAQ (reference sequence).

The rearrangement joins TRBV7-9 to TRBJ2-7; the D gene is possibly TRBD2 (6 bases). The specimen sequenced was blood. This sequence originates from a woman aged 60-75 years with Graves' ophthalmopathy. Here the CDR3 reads CASSPLGSRTGELYF. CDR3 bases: TGTGCCAGCAGCCCACTCGGGAGTCGTACCGGGGAGCTGTACTTC.